This paragraph covers one T cell receptor (beta chain) sequence. Trimming stripped 7 bases from V and 8 bases from J, with 15 bases between. From germline, CDR1 is PRHDT and CDR2 FYEKMQ (reference sequence). This CDR3 region has 13 residues. TCRdb re-called the RT-PCR reads through MiXCR, storing one row per CDR3 protein. The sample holds around 2,800 distinct CDR3 sequences, about 80% seen once. This sample is drawn from a study of yellow fever vaccine responses in identical twins. The clonotype comes from a female donor who received the yellow fever vaccine. The starting material was T cells from blood (PBMCs), unsorted or a sorted subset (not recorded which), obtained before or after yellow fever vaccination (not recorded which). V usage is TRBV13 and J usage is TRBJ2-4; D not certain. The CDR3 loop is CASTPRWGDIQYF. The CDR3 DNA follows: TGTGCCAGCACCCCCCGTTGGGGTGACATTCAGTACTTC. Looking up the rest from reference TRBV13 and TRBJ2-4 gives the full variable domain: AAGVIQSPRHLIKEKRETATLKCYPIPRHDTVYWYQQGPGQDPQFLISFYEKMQSDKGSIPDRFSAQQFSDYHSELNMSSLELGDSALYFCASTPRWGDIQYFGAGTRLSVL.